This TCR beta chain originates from a study of control samples from healthy donors and cancer patients. The assay was immunoSEQ multiplex PCR, and TCRdb's table has in-frame clones only and misses some. Here the sample spans about 29,000 clones, nearly 90% being singletons. V lost 3 bases to trimming and J lost 9 bases, with 12 bases between them. CDR1 and CDR2 from the germline V gene are LGHDT and YNNKEL (reference sequence). The CDR3 length is 13 residues. Sequencing was carried out using formalin-fixed, paraffin-embedded tissue. This sequence was found in a female donor with melanoma. V usage is TRBV3-1 (or the pseudogene TRBV3-2) and J usage is TRBJ2-1; no firm D call. CDR3 DNA sequence: TGTGCCAGCAGCCAGACACTTATTAGTGAGCAGTTCTTC. This encodes CASSQTLISEQFF.